This TCR beta chain was identified during a study of control samples from healthy donors and cancer patients. Per germline, CDR1 MDHEN and CDR2 SYDVKM. Trimming removed 3 bases from V and 0 bases from J, with 6 bases in between. The CDR3 totals 14 residues. Sequencing used immunoSEQ multiplex PCR; TCRdb keeps in-frame clones, though not all of them. This sample yields 200,000 or so clones, of which roughly 94% are seen a single time; 1.5% belongs to the top ten. The receptor was isolated from a man over 45 in good health. This sequence joins TRBV28 and TRBJ1-5; D not resolved. Sequenced sample: blood. The CDR3 DNA sequence: TGTGCCAGCAGTTTCCTTAGTAGCAATCAGCCCCAGCATTTT. Its protein product is CASSFLSSNQPQHF.